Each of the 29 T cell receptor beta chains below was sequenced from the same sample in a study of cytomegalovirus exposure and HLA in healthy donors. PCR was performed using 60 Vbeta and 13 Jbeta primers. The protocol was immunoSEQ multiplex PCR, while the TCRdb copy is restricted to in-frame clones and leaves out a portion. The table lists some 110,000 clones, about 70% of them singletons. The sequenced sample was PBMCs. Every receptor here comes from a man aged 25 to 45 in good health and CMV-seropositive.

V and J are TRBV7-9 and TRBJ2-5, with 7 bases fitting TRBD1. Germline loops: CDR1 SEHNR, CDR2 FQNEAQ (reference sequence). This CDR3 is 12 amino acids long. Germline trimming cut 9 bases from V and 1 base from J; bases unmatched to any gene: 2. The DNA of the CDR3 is TGTGCCAGTCGGACAGGCCAAGAGACCCAGTACTTC. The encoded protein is CASRTGQETQYF.

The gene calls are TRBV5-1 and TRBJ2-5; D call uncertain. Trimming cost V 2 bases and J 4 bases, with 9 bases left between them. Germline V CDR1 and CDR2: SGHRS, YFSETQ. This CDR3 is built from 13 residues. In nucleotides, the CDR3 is TGCGCCAGCAGCTTTCGGGTCCTAGAGACCCAGTACTTC. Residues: CASSFRVLETQYF.

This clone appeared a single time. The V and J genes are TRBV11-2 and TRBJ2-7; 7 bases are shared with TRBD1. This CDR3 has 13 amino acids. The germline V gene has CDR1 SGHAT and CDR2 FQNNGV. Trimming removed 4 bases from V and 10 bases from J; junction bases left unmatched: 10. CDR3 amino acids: CASSSNQDRRQYV. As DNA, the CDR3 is TGTGCCAGCAGCTCCAACCAGGACAGGAGACAGTACGTC.

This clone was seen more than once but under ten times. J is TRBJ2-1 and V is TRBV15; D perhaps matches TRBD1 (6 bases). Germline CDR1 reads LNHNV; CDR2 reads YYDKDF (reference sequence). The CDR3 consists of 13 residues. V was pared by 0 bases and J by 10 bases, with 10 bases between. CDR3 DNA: TGTGCCACCAGCAGAGATCGGACAGTCGAGCAGTTCTTC. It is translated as CATSRDRTVEQFF.

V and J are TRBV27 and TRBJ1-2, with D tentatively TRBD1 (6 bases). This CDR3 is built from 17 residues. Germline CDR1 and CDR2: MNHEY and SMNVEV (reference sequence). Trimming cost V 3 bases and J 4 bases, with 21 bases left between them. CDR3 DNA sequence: TGTGCCAGCAGTTTGTGGGGGGGGGCATCGTCGTCCTATGGCTACACCTTC. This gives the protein CASSLWGGASSSYGYTF.

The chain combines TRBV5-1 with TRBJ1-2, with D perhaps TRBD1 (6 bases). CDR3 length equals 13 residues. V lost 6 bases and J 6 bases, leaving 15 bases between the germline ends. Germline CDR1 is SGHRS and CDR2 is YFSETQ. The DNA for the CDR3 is TGCGCCAGCACTGTCAGGGGCGGTGATGGCTACACCTTC. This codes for CASTVRGGDGYTF.

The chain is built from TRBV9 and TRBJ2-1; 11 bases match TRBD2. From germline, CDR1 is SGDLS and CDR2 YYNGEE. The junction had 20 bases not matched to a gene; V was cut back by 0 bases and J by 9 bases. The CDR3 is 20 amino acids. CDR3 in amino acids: CASSVATSASGRYLGREQFF. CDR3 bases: TGTGCCAGCAGCGTAGCTACGTCGGCTAGCGGGAGGTACCTGGGACGTGAGCAGTTCTTC. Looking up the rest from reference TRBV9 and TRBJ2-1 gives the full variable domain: DSGVTQTPKHLITATGQRVTLRCSPRSGDLSVYWYQQSLDQGLQFLIQYYNGEERAKGNILERFSAQQFPDLHSELNLSSLELGDSALYFCASSVATSASGRYLGREQFFGPGTRLTVL.

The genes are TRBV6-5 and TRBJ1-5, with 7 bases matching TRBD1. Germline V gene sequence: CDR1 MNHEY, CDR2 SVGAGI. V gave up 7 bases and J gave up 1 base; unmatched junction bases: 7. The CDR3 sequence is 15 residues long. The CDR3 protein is CASKGARASNQPQHF. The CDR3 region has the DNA TGTGCCAGCAAGGGGGCCCGGGCGAGCAATCAGCCCCAGCATTTT.

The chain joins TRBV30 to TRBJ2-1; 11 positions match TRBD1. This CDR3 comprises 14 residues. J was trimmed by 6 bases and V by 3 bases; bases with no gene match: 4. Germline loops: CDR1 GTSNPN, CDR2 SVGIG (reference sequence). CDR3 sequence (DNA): TGTGCCTGGAGCGCCGGGACAGGGGGCAATGAGCAGTTCTTC. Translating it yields CAWSAGTGGNEQFF.

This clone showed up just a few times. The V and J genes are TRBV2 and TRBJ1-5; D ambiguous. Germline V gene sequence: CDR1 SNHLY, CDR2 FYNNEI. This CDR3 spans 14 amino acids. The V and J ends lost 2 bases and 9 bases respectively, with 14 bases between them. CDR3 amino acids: CASSETRPGMPQHF. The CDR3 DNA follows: TGTGCCAGCAGTGAAACCCGCCCCGGGATGCCCCAGCATTTT.

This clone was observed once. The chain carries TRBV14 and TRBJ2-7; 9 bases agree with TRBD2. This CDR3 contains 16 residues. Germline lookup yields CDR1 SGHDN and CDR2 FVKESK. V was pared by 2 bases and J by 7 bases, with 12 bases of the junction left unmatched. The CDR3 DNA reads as TGTGCCAGCAGCCAAAGCAGGCGGGGGGGCTCGAGGGAGCAGTACTTC. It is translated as CASSQSRRGGSREQYF.

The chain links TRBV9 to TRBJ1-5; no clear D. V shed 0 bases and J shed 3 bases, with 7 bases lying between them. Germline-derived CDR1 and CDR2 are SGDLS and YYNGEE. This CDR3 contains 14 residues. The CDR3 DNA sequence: TGTGCCAGCAGCGTAGGCGGTAACAATCAGCCCCAGCATTTT. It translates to CASSVGGNNQPQHF.

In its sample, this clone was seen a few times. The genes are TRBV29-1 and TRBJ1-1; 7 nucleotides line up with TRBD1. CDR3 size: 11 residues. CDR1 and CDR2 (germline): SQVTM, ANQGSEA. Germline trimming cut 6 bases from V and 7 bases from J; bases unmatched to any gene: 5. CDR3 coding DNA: TGCAGCGTAACAGGGGTGGGTGAAGCTTTCTTT. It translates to CSVTGVGEAFF.

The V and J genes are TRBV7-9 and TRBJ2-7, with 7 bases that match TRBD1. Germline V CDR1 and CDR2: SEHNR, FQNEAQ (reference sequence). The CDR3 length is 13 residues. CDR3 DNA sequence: TGTTCCGGGTCTTCCCAGGGGGTCTACGAGCAGTACTTC. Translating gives CSGSSQGVYEQYF.

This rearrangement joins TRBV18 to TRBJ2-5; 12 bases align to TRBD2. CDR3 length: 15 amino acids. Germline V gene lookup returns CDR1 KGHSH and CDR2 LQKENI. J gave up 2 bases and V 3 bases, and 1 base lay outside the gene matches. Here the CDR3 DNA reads TGTGCCAGCTCACCTACTAGCGGGGGGCAAGAGACCCAGTACTTC. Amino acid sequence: CASSPTSGGQETQYF.

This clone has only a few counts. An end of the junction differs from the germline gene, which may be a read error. The CDR3 is CASRLGQAEDTQYF. The CDR3 coding sequence is TGTGCCAGCAGATTAGGACAGGCCGAGGATACGCAGTATTTT. The chain employs TRBV7-2 and TRBJ2-3; 7 nucleotides align to TRBD1. The germline gives CDR1 SGHTA, CDR2 FQGNSA. This CDR3 is 14 amino acids long. Drawing the rest from reference TRBV7-2 and TRBJ2-3, the complete variable domain is GAGVSQSPSNKVTEKGKDVELRCDPISGHTALYWYRQSLGQGLEFLIYFQGNSAPDKSGLPSDRFSAERTGGSVSTLTIQRTQQEDSAVYLCASRLGQAEDTQYFGPGTRLTVL.

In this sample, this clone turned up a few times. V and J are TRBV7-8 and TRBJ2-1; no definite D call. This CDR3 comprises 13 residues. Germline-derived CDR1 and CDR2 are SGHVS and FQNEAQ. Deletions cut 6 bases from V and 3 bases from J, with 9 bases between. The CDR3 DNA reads TGTGCCAGCAGAACATCTAGCTACAATGAGCAGTTCTTC. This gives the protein CASRTSSYNEQFF. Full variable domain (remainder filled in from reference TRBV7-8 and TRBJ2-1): GAGVSQSPRYKVAKRGQDVALRCDPISGHVSLFWYQQALGQGPEFLTYFQNEAQLDKSGLPSDRFFAERPEGSVSTLKIQRTQQEDSAVYLCASRTSSYNEQFFGPGTRLTVL.

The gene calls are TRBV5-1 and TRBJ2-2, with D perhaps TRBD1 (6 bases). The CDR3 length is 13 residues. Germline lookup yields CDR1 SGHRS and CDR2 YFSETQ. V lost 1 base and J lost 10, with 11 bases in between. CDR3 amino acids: CASSLRQDSELFF. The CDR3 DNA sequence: TGCGCCAGCAGCTTGCGACAGGACTCGGAGCTGTTTTTT.

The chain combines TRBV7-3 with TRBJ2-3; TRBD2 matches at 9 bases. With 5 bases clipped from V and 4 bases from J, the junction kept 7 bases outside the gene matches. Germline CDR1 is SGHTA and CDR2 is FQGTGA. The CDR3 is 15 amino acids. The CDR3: CASSPLAGVPDTQYF. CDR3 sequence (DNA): TGTGCCAGCAGCCCATTAGCGGGAGTACCAGATACGCAGTATTTT.

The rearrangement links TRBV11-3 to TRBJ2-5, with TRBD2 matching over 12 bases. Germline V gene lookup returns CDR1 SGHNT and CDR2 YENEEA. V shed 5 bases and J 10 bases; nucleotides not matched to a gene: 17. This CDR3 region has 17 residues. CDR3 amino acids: CASSHGLAGPPLEVQYF. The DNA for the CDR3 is TGTGCCAGCAGCCACGGACTAGCGGGACCTCCCCTCGAGGTCCAGTACTTC.

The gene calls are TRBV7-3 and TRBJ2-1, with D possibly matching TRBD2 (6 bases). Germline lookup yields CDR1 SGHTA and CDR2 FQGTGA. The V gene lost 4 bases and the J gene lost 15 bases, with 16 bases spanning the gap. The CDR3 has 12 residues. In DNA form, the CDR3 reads TGTGCCAGCAGCTCGGGCGGGACCCGTTGGTTCTTC. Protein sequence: CASSSGGTRWFF.

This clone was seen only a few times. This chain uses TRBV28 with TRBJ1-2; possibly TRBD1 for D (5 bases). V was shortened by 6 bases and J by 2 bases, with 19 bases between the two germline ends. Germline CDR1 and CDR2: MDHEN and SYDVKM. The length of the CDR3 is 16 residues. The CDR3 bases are TGTGCCAGCAGATTAAGGCCCCGAGCAGGGAACTATGGCTACACCTTC. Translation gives CASRLRPRAGNYGYTF.

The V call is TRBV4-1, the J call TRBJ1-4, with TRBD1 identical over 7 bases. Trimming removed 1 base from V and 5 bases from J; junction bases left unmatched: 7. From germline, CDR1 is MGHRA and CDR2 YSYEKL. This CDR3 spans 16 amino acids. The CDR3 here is CASSQGLRGTNEKLFF. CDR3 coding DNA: TGCGCCAGCAGCCAAGGTCTCAGGGGGACAAATGAAAAACTGTTTTTT.

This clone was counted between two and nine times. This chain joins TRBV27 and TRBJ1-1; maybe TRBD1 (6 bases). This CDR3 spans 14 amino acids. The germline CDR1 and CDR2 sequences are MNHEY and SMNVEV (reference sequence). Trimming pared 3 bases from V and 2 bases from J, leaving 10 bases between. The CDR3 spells CASSFGQKNTEAFF. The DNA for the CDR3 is TGTGCCAGCAGTTTTGGACAGAAAAACACTGAAGCTTTCTTT.

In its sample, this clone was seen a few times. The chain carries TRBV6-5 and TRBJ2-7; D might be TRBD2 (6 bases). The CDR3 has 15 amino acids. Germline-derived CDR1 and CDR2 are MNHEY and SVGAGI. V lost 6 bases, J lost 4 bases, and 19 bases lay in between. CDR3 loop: CASSPFLGGEYEQYF. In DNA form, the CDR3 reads TGTGCCAGCAGCCCTTTCCTCGGCGGGGAGTACGAGCAGTACTTC.

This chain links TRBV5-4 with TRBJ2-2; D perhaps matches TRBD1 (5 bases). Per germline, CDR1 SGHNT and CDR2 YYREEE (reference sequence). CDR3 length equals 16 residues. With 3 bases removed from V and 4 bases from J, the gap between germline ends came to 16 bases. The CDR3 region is CASSSSVQGFTGELFF. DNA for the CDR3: TGTGCCAGCAGCTCCTCAGTCCAGGGCTTCACCGGGGAGCTGTTTTTT.

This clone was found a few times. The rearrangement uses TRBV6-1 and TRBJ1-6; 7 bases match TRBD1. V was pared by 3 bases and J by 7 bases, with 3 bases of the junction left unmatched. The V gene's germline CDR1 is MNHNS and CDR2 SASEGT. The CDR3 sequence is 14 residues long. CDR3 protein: CASSDDRANSPLHF. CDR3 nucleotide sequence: TGTGCCAGCAGTGACGACAGGGCGAATTCACCCCTCCACTTT.

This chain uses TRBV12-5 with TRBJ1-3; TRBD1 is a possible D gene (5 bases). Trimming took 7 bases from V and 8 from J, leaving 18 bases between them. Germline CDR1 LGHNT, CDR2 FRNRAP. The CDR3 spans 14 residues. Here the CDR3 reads CASAWGGEGDTIYF. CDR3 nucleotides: TGTGCTAGTGCCTGGGGGGGGGAAGGGGACACCATATATTTT.

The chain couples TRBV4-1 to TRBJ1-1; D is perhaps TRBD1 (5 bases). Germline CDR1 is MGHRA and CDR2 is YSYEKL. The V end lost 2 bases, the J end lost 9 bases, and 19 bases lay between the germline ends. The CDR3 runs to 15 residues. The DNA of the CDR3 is TGCGCCAGCAGCCAAAAGGTACAGGATTCCCTACAAGCTTTCTTT. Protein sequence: CASSQKVQDSLQAFF.